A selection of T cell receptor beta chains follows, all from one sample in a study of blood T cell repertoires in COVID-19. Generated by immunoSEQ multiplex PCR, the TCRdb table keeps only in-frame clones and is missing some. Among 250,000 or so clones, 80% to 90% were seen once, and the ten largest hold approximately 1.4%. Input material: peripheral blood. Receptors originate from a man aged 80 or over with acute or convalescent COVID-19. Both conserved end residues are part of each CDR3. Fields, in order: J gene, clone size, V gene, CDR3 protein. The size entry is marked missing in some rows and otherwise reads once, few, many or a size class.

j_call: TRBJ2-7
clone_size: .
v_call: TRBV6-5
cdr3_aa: CASSYDRTGFHEQYF

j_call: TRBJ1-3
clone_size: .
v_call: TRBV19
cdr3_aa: CASSRSPGAQDTIYF

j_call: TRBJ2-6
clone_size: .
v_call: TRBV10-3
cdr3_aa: CAITRGEDSGANVLTF

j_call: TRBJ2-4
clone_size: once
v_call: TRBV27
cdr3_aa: CASSLAGGAVENPLAKNIQYF

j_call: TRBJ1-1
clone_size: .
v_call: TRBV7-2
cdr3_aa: CASWPNTEAFF

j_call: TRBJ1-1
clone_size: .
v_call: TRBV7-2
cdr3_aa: CATRSQGLPTEAFF

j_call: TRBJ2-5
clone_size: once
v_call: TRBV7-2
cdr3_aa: CASNPRGGLETQYF

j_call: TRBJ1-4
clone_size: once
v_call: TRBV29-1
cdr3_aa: CSVEVGDRFEKLFF

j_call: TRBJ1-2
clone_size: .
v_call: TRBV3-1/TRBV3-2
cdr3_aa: CASSQDPSGYDGYTF

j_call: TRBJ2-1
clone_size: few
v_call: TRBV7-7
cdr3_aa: CASSLGSEGEQFF

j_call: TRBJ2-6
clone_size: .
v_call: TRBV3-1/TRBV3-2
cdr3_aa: CASSRSVSGANVLTF

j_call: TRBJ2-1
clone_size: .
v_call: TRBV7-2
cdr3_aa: CASSLLSGGLSYNEQFF

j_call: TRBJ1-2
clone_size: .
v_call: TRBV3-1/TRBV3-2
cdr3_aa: CASSQDKGTARGGYTF

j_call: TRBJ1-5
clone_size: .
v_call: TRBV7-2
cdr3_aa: CASSSGGLRDQPQHF